The next 17 T cell receptor beta chains were all read from a single sample in a study of blood T cell repertoires in COVID-19. Only in-frame clones appear in the TCRdb table, and some are missing; sequencing was by immunoSEQ multiplex PCR. The table records roughly 250,000 clones, 84% of them present only once. Material: peripheral blood. The source is a human donor in a cohort sampled during active COVID-19.

The V and J genes are TRBV7-3 and TRBJ2-1, with 10 nucleotides matching TRBD2. J gave up 7 bases and V 4 bases, and 7 bases lay outside the gene matches. The V gene's germline CDR1 is SGHTA and CDR2 FQGTGA. The CDR3 totals 15 residues. The DNA for the CDR3 is TGTGCCAGCAGCTCCCTCGGACTAGCGGATAATGAGCAGTTCTTC. Its protein product is CASSSLGLADNEQFF.

This clone was seen only once. The chain uses TRBV2 and TRBJ1-1, with D perhaps TRBD1 (6 bases). In germline, CDR1 is SNHLY, CDR2 FYNNEI. The V end was cut by 6 bases, the J end by 1 base, with 9 bases between. CDR3 size: 13 residues. As DNA, the CDR3 is TGTGCCAGCAGGTTGACAGGGAACACTGAAGCTTTCTTT. Residues: CASRLTGNTEAFF. The whole variable domain, filled in from reference TRBV2 and TRBJ1-1, reads EPEVTQTPSHQVTQMGQEVILRCVPISNHLYFYWYRQILGQKVEFLVSFYNNEISEKSEIFDDQFSVERPDGSNFTLKIRSTKLEDSAMYFCASRLTGNTEAFFGQGTRLTVV.

This clone has a count of ten or more. The genes are TRBV7-2 and TRBJ2-7, with D tentatively TRBD1 (5 bases). With 3 bases removed from V and 3 bases from J, the gap between germline ends came to 15 bases. Germline lookup yields CDR1 SGHTA and CDR2 FQGNSA. This CDR3 is 15 amino acids long. The CDR3 is CASSFGIGVGYEQYF. The CDR3, as DNA: TGTGCCAGCAGCTTTGGGATAGGGGTTGGCTACGAGCAGTACTTC. Based on the CDR3 plus reference TRBV7-2 and TRBJ2-7, the full variable domain is GAGVSQSPSNKVTEKGKDVELRCDPISGHTALYWYRQSLGQGLEFLIYFQGNSAPDKSGLPSDRFSAERTGGSVSTLTIQRTQQEDSAVYLCASSFGIGVGYEQYFGPGTRLTVT.

This clone was observed at least ten times. The chain uses TRBV7-8 and TRBJ1-5; 11 bases line up with TRBD1. Germline loops: CDR1 SGHVS, CDR2 FQNEAQ. V was pared by 5 bases and J by 6 bases, with 9 bases of the junction left unmatched. This CDR3 spans 16 amino acids. CDR3: CASSGRTGGSSQPQHF. In DNA, the CDR3 is TGTGCCAGCAGCGGCAGGACAGGGGGCAGTAGTCAGCCCCAGCATTTT. Variable domain in full (rest from reference TRBV7-8 and TRBJ1-5): GAGVSQSPRYKVAKRGQDVALRCDPISGHVSLFWYQQALGQGPEFLTYFQNEAQLDKSGLPSDRFFAERPEGSVSTLKIQRTQQEDSAVYLCASSGRTGGSSQPQHFGDGTRLSIL.

The V call is TRBV4-2, the J call TRBJ2-1; perhaps TRBD1 as D (6 bases). CDR1 and CDR2 from the germline V gene are LGHNA and YNFKEQ. CDR3 length: 15 amino acids. V dropped 0 bases and J dropped 4 bases, with 10 bases sitting between them. CDR3 region: CASSQDGTNYNEQFF. CDR3 bases: TGTGCCAGCAGCCAAGATGGGACAAATTACAATGAGCAGTTCTTC.

The CDR3 DNA reads TGTGCCAGCTCACTCTTAACCTACAATGAGCAGTTCTTC. It yields the protein CASSLLTYNEQFF. V is TRBV18 and J is TRBJ2-1; no clear D. Trimming left V 4 bases short and J 2 bases short, with 6 bases between. This CDR3 has 13 residues. Germline-derived CDR1 and CDR2 are KGHSH and LQKENI.

The V call is TRBV5-1, the J call TRBJ2-2, with 8 bases that match TRBD2. The V segment lost 4 bases and the J segment 2 bases; nucleotides outside the gene matches: 7. This CDR3 has 16 amino acids. CDR1 is SGHRS and CDR2 is YFSETQ in the germline V gene. The CDR3 sequence is CASSPLAGPNTGELFF. The DNA of the CDR3 is TGCGCCAGCAGCCCTTTAGCGGGACCTAACACCGGGGAGCTGTTTTTT.

The chain joins TRBV18 to TRBJ1-1; 8 positions match TRBD1. Trimming took 2 bases from V and 4 from J; bases not matched to a gene: 12. The V gene's germline CDR1 is KGHSH and CDR2 LQKENI. There are 17 residues in the CDR3. This CDR3 reads CASSPLHIETGGTEAFF. CDR3 nucleotides: TGTGCCAGCTCACCATTACATATAGAAACAGGGGGCACTGAAGCTTTCTTT.

This chain connects TRBV19 to TRBJ2-7, with 8 bases fitting TRBD1. The trim removed 5 bases at V and 3 bases at J, leaving 9 bases unmatched. The germline V gene encodes CDR1 LNHDA and CDR2 SQIVND (reference sequence). The CDR3 consists of 15 residues. The CDR3 nucleotides are TGTGCCAGTAGTGAACCGGGACAGGCCTTCTACGAGCAGTACTTC. Amino acid sequence: CASSEPGQAFYEQYF.

The J gene is TRBJ1-2, the V gene TRBV6-5, with TRBD1 identical over 7 bases. This CDR3 has 12 amino acids. From germline, CDR1 is MNHEY and CDR2 SVGAGI. Losses at the gene ends were 4 bases for V and 8 bases for J; bases not matched to a gene: 4. CDR3 nucleotide sequence: TGTGCCAGCAGTTCAACAGGGGTCGGCTACACCTTC. Translating it yields CASSSTGVGYTF.

V is TRBV5-1 and J is TRBJ1-6; TRBD1 agrees at 9 bases. Trimming took 4 bases from V and 4 from J; bases not matched to a gene: 3. CDR3 length: 15 amino acids. Germline V gene data show CDR1 as SGHRS and CDR2 as YFSETQ. CDR3 bases: TGCGCCAGCAGCCCGGGACAGGGTTATAATTCACCCCTCCACTTT. It is translated as CASSPGQGYNSPLHF.

This chain uses TRBV12-5 with TRBJ1-1, with 9 bases that match TRBD1. V shed 4 bases and J 4 bases; nucleotides not matched to a gene: 4. Germline CDR1 LGHNT, CDR2 FRNRAP. CDR3 length: 14 amino acids. The CDR3 region has the DNA TGTGCTAGTGGTTCCAGGGACAGGGTCACTGAAGCTTTCTTT. This gives the protein CASGSRDRVTEAFF.

The rearrangement links TRBV5-4 to TRBJ2-5, with a weak D call TRBD2 (6 bases). This CDR3 contains 15 residues. Trimming removed 4 bases from V and 1 base from J, with 14 bases in between. CDR1 SGHNT and CDR2 YYREEE come from the germline V gene (reference sequence). CDR3 coding DNA: TGTGCCAGCAGCCGGGCTGGAGGGGCCCAAGAGACCCAGTACTTC. Amino acids: CASSRAGGAQETQYF. Complete variable domain (other parts from reference TRBV5-4 and TRBJ2-5): ETGVTQSPTHLIKTRGQQVTLRCSSQSGHNTVSWYQQALGQGPQFIFQYYREEENGRGNFPPRFSGLQFPNYSSELNVNALELDDSALYLCASSRAGGAQETQYFGPGTRLLVL.

This rearrangement joins TRBV7-9 to TRBJ1-1, with D tentatively TRBD1 (5 bases). The CDR3 is 16 amino acids. V lost 2 bases and J lost 1, with 14 bases in between. Looked up from germline, CDR1 is SEHNR and CDR2 is FQNEAQ (reference sequence). This CDR3 reads CASSLNKGKGNTEAFF. The CDR3 nucleotides read TGTGCCAGCAGCTTAAATAAGGGGAAGGGGAACACTGAAGCTTTCTTT.

The chain couples TRBV5-1 to TRBJ2-5; weak D call: TRBD1 (6 bases). Germline lookup yields CDR1 SGHRS and CDR2 YFSETQ. The CDR3 length is 12 residues. V lost 2 bases and J lost 4, with 6 bases in between. Here the CDR3 reads CASSLQGETQYF. In DNA, the CDR3 is TGCGCCAGCAGCTTACAGGGAGAGACCCAGTACTTC.

The gene calls are TRBV19 and TRBJ1-2; 12 bases are shared with TRBD1. The CDR3 totals 16 residues. V trimming: 8 bases; J trimming: 4 bases; junction bases outside the gene matches: 11. From germline, CDR1 is LNHDA and CDR2 SQIVND (reference sequence). The CDR3 DNA sequence: TGTGCCAGTGGGACTCCGGGACAGGGGGCTTCCTATGGCTACACCTTC. It is translated as CASGTPGQGASYGYTF.

The J gene is TRBJ1-2, the V gene TRBV2; TRBD1 matches 7 bases. With 7 bases clipped from V and 4 bases from J, the junction kept 9 bases outside the gene matches. Germline CDR1 reads SNHLY; CDR2 reads FYNNEI. The CDR3 length is 14 residues. The CDR3 nucleotides read TGTGCCAGCATTAACTGGGGGACAGCCTATGGCTACACCTTC. Translation: CASINWGTAYGYTF.